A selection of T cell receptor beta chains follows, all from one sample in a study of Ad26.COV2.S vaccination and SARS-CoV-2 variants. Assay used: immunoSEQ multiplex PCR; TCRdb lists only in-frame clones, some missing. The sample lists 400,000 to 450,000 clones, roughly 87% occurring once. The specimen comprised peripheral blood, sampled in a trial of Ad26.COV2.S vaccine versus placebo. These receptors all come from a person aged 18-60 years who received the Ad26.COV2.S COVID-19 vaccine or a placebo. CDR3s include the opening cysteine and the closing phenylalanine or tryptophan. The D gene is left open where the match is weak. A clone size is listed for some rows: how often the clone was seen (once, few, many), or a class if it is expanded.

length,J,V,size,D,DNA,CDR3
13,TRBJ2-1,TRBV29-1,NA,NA,TGCAGCGTTGCCAGGGTGTTAGCTAATGAGCAGTTCTTC,CSVARVLANEQFF
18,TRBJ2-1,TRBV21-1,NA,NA,TGTGCCAGCAGCAAAAAAGGAAGCGGGACAGACCTCTACAATGAGCAGTTCTTC,CASSKKGSGTDLYNEQFF
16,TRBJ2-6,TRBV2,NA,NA,TGTGCCAGCAGTGAAGTGCAACAATTCGGGGCCAACGTCCTGACTTTC,CASSEVQQFGANVLTF
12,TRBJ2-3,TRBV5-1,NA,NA,TGCGCCAGCAGCAGGACTACAGATACGCAGTATTTT,CASSRTTDTQYF
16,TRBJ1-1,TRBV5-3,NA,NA,TGTGCCAGAAGCGAAGGGGTTCTAACTTGGGACACTGAAGCTTTCTTT,CARSEGVLTWDTEAFF
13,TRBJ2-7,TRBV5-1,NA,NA,TGCGCCAGCAGCTTGGGACAGGACGGGAAACAGTACTTC,CASSLGQDGKQYF
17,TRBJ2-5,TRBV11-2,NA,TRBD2,TGTGCCAGCAGCTTAGGGTCAAGCGGGAGGGCCTTAGAGACCCAGTACTTC,CASSLGSSGRALETQYF
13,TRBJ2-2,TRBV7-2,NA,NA,TGTGCCAGCAGCTCAGCGGAGGGGGGGGAGCTGTTTTTT,CASSSAEGGELFF
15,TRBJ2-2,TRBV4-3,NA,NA,TGCGCCAGCAGCCAAGTTAACCTTGGTCGCGGGGAGCTGTTTTTT,CASSQVNLGRGELFF
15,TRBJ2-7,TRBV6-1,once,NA,TGTGCCAGCAGTGATTCGGTGCTACTATCCTACGAGCAGTACTTC,CASSDSVLLSYEQYF
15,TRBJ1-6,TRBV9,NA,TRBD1,TGTGCCAGCAGCGTAGTAGCAGGGGGGAATTCACCCCTCCACTTT,CASSVVAGGNSPLHF
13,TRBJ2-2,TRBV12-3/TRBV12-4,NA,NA,TGTGCCAGCAGTTTGTCGAACACCGGGGAGCTGTTTTTT,CASSLSNTGELFF
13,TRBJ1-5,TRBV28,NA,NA,TGTGCCAGCAATTCGGCAGGGCCACAGCCCCAGCATTTT,CASNSAGPQPQHF
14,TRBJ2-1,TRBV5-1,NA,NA,TGCGCCAGCAGCTTGGCCAGCGACTGGGATGAGCAGTTCTTC,CASSLASDWDEQFF
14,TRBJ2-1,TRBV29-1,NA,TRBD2,TGCAGCGTTGTCGGCGGGAGCTCCTACAATGAGCAGTTCTTC,CSVVGGSSYNEQFF
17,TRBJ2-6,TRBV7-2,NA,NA,TGTGCCAGCAGCCTTCGCATGGGGGGTTCTGGGGCCAACGTCCTGACTTTC,CASSLRMGGSGANVLTF
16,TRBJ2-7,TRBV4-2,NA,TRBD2,TGTGCCAGCAGCCAAGTGCCTAGCGGGGATAACTACGAGCAGTACTTC,CASSQVPSGDNYEQYF
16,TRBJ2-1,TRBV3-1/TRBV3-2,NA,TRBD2,TGTGCCAGCAGCCTACTTAGCGGGAGCTCCTACAATGAGCAGTTCTTC,CASSLLSGSSYNEQFF
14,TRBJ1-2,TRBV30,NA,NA,TGTGCCTGGAGTCGGGCAGGATCGATCTATGGCTACACCTTC,CAWSRAGSIYGYTF
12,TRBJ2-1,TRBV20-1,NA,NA,TGCAGTGCTAGTGGGACTCCCCAGGAGCAGTTCTTC,CSASGTPQEQFF
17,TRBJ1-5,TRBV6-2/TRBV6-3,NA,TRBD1,TGTGCCAGCAGTTACTCCCGTGGACAGGGGGCTAACCAGCCCCAGCATTTT,CASSYSRGQGANQPQHF
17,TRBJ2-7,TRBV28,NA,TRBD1,TGTGCCAGCAGTTTTTTCGATGAGGACAGGGGGCGCTACGAGCAGTACTTC,CASSFFDEDRGRYEQYF
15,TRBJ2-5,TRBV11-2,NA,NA,TGTGCCAGCAGCTCGCTCCAGGGGTTCCAAGAGACCCAGTACTTC,CASSSLQGFQETQYF
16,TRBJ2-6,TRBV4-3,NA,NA,TGCGCCAGCAGCCGTTCCAGGGACTCTGGGGCCAACGTCCTGACTTTC,CASSRSRDSGANVLTF